This TCR beta chain was identified during a study of CD8 T cells in Susac syndrome. Roughly 0.45 to 1 ug RNA was reverse transcribed with random hexamers. TCRdb analysed the immunoSEQ multiplex PCR reads with MiXCR anew, one entry per CDR3 protein. Among about 200,000 distinct CDR3 sequences listed, roughly 92% were seen once. The CDR3 runs to 12 residues. Trimming removed 5 bases at V and 6 bases at J, with 11 bases between. Germline assignment: CDR1 PRHDT and CDR2 FYEKMQ (reference sequence). The sequenced sample consisted of CD8+ T cells from PBMCs. The clonotype comes from a human donor with multiple sclerosis. J is TRBJ2-7 and V is TRBV13, with a tentative D call TRBD2 (6 bases). The CDR3 DNA is TGTGCCAGCAGCATGGGAGGCCCCGAGCAGTACTTC. Translation: CASSMGGPEQYF.